This T cell receptor (beta chain) was recovered during a study of blood T cell repertoires in COVID-19. Across the whole study: Italy, Spain and the United States were the sources of the convalescent and acute COVID-19 samples.

In the study's own analysis: Reference gene primer amplification gave nucleated cell count estimates. Assay used: immunoSEQ multiplex PCR; TCRdb lists only in-frame clones, some missing. The V and J calls and clone size were taken over from that table, and D and trimming were inferred from the DNA. The sample carries a few hundred thousand clones, under 90% recorded once. The CDR3 contains 13 residues. V was cut by 2 bases and J by 3 bases, with 5 bases left in between. In germline, CDR1 is SGHTA, CDR2 FQGTGA. The clonotype was recovered from a man aged 30 to 39 with active or convalescent COVID-19. The rearrangement uses TRBV7-3 and TRBJ2-1; unclear D gene. The sequenced sample consisted of peripheral blood. The CDR3 sequence: CASSLGDYNEQFF. Here the CDR3 DNA reads TGTGCCAGCAGCTTAGGAGACTACAATGAGCAGTTCTTC. Combining the CDR3 with reference TRBV7-3 and TRBJ2-1 gives the whole variable domain GAGVSQTPSNKVTEKGKYVELRCDPISGHTALYWYRQSLGQGPEFLIYFQGTGAADDSGLPNDRFFAVRPEGSVSTLKIQRTERGDSAVYLCASSLGDYNEQFFGPGTRLTVL.